This T cell receptor (beta chain) was documented in a study of early T cells in non-severe SARS-CoV-2 infection. Overall study context: Sequencing targeted bulk RNA from unsorted whole blood, leaving chains unpaired. Findings and caveats of the study: Anti-spike CD8 responses were favored by VDJdb matching, which missed private and CD4 specificities.

Unique molecular identifiers were affixed to single, distinct cDNA molecules. A single record per CDR3 protein comes from TCRdb applying MiXCR to the 5' RACE reads. The repertoire includes around 98,000 distinct CDR3 sequences, around 10% of them detected once, and around 5% sits in the top ten. Remarks on this clonotype: Its antigen is unknown.

Germline CDR1 and CDR2: MNHEY and SVGAGI. The CDR3 has 14 residues. V lost 2 bases, J lost 4 bases, and 11 bases lay in between. V gene TRBV6-5 combines with J gene TRBJ1-1, with TRBD1 as a possible D gene (6 bases). This TCR was sampled from an adult who was a healthcare worker with PCR-confirmed SARS-CoV-2 infection or an uninfected control (not recorded which). The sample comprised whole blood. The CDR3 DNA sequence: TGTGCCAGCAGTTACATGACAGGAGCCACTGAAGCTTTCTTT. Protein: CASSYMTGATEAFF.